The 12 T cell receptor beta chains listed next were all sequenced from one sample in a study of cytomegalovirus exposure and HLA in healthy donors (dated 2017 in TCRdb). The library was prepared using the immunoSEQ multiplex PCR assay. For the multiplex PCR, a mixture combining 60 forward primers for TCR Vbeta segments and 13 reverse primers for TCR Jbeta segments was used. What TCRdb holds here is the immuneACCESS table cut down to in-frame rearrangements. Part of the clones is not present; checked against another copy, under half of the missing clones reflect an unresolved V gene, and the others are unexplained. The table for this sample lists approximately 170,000 clones; approximately 77% of them were counted only once. The ten most abundant clones make up 7% to 8.5% of the sample. The sample consisted of PBMCs. The receptors shown here come from a male donor in good health and CMV-seropositive.

This clone was seen a few times. For the CDR3, the DNA is TGTGCCAGCAGTCCCAGACGACACCACTATGGCTACACCTTC. It translates to CASSPRRHHYGYTF. The chain is built from TRBV27 and TRBJ1-2; D remains unclear. Deletions cut 5 bases from V and 3 bases from J, with 13 bases between. Germline CDR1 and CDR2: MNHEY and SMNVEV (reference sequence). CDR3 size: 14 residues.

The V gene is TRBV23-1, the J gene TRBJ2-2; D possibly corresponds to TRBD1 (5 bases). TRBV23-1 is sorted into the ORF group, with uncertain function. Trimming cost V 6 bases and J 4 bases, with 15 bases left between them. The length of the CDR3 is 15 residues. The CDR3 nucleotides read TGCGCCAGCAGCAATTCGGACACCATCACCGGGGAGCTGTTTTTT. This gives the protein CASSNSDTITGELFF.

V usage is TRBV19 and J usage is TRBJ2-1; D perhaps matches TRBD2 (6 bases). Per germline, CDR1 LNHDA and CDR2 SQIVND (reference sequence). V shed 5 bases and J shed 5 bases, with 25 bases lying between them. This CDR3 has 18 amino acids. The CDR3: CASSRTWELRGTHNEQFF. As DNA, the CDR3 is TGTGCCAGTAGTCGGACGTGGGAACTACGCGGGACCCACAATGAGCAGTTCTTC.

V is TRBV15 and J is TRBJ1-5; D might be TRBD1 (6 bases). Between the trimmed V and J ends, which lost 2 bases and 7 bases, there was a span of 9 bases. The CDR3 consists of 13 residues. CDR1 is LNHNV and CDR2 is YYDKDF in the germline V gene (reference sequence). CDR3 sequence (DNA): TGTGCCACCAGCAGACAGGGGATGCAGCCCCAGCATTTT. Translation: CATSRQGMQPQHF.

The chain combines TRBV7-6 with TRBJ1-3; 7 nucleotides align to TRBD1. This CDR3 region has 15 residues. V dropped 4 bases and J dropped 6; count of bases not matched to a gene: 9. The V gene's germline CDR1 is SGHVS and CDR2 FNYEAQ. In DNA, the CDR3 is TGTGCCAGCAGCTCCCACATTGGGACAGCAAACACCATATATTTT. It encodes CASSSHIGTANTIYF.

The V and J genes are TRBV19 and TRBJ1-5, with a weak D call TRBD1 (6 bases). Germline values: CDR1 LNHDA, CDR2 SQIVND (reference sequence). With 0 bases removed from V and 4 bases from J, the gap between germline ends came to 7 bases. This CDR3 has 14 amino acids. The CDR3: CASSIEQGNQPQHF. Written as DNA, the CDR3 is TGTGCCAGTAGTATAGAACAGGGTAATCAGCCCCAGCATTTT.

This chain joins TRBV5-4 and TRBJ1-1; D not resolved. Per the germline V gene, CDR1 is SGHNT and CDR2 is YYREEE (reference sequence). This CDR3 is built from 15 residues. The V gene lost 6 bases and the J gene lost 0 bases, with 15 bases spanning the gap. The CDR3 is CASNAPGTVNTEAFF. DNA for the CDR3: TGTGCCAGCAACGCCCCCGGAACAGTGAACACTGAAGCTTTCTTT.

This rearrangement joins TRBV9 to TRBJ2-1; 8 nucleotides align to TRBD2. Germline V gene sequence: CDR1 SGDLS, CDR2 YYNGEE. CDR3 length: 17 residues. J gave up 8 bases and V 4 bases, and 17 bases lay outside the gene matches. The CDR3 DNA reads TGTGCCAGCAGCCCCGGAGGACGGGGGGGCCCGGGTGATGAGCAGTTCTTC. The encoded protein is CASSPGGRGGPGDEQFF.

The rearrangement uses TRBV5-4 and TRBJ2-5, with 7 bases fitting TRBD1. The germline V gene encodes CDR1 SGHNT and CDR2 YYREEE (reference sequence). After removal of 0 bases from V and 4 bases from J, the junction contained 3 bases not matched to a gene. The CDR3 is 14 amino acids. CDR3 coding DNA: TGTGCCAGCAGCTTGGGCCACAGGGGAGAGACCCAGTACTTC. Protein: CASSLGHRGETQYF. The full variable domain, in which reference TRBV5-4 and TRBJ2-5 provide the parts outside the CDR3, is ETGVTQSPTHLIKTRGQQVTLRCSSQSGHNTVSWYQQALGQGPQFIFQYYREEENGRGNFPPRFSGLQFPNYSSELNVNALELDDSALYLCASSLGHRGETQYFGPGTRLLVL.

The CDR3 DNA is TGTGCCAGCTCACCATGGCAGGGGGAGGATGGCTACACCTTC. Translated, it gives CASSPWQGEDGYTF. The gene calls are TRBV18 and TRBJ1-2, with 7 bases lining up with TRBD1. V shed 2 bases and J 6 bases; nucleotides not matched to a gene: 6. In germline, CDR1 is KGHSH, CDR2 LQKENI. This CDR3 region has 14 residues.

The chain carries TRBV11-2 and TRBJ1-4; TRBD1 might be the D (5 bases). V lost 5 bases, J lost 6 bases, and 16 bases lay in between. The CDR3 spans 15 residues. The germline V gene encodes CDR1 SGHAT and CDR2 FQNNGV. The CDR3 sequence: CASSPGPREDEKLFF. The CDR3 nucleotides are TGTGCCAGCAGCCCTGGTCCCAGGGAAGATGAAAAACTGTTTTTT.

V usage is TRBV9 and J usage is TRBJ2-3; D is unclear. V shed 3 bases and J shed 6 bases, with 23 bases lying between them. The V gene's germline CDR1 is SGDLS and CDR2 YYNGEE. The CDR3 sequence is 17 residues long. The chain's CDR3 is CASSAPLRVQNPDTQYF. The DNA of the CDR3 is TGTGCCAGCAGCGCCCCCCTCCGGGTCCAGAACCCCGATACGCAGTATTTT.